A single sample gave rise to the 32 T cell receptor beta chains below, sequenced in a study of T cells in Graves' hyperthyroidism and ophthalmopathy. It was RNA transcripts that yielded the amplified TCR beta CDR3 regions. The HTBI set primed first-round TCR CDR3 RT-PCR. MiXCR, run by TCRdb on the multiplex PCR reads, gives a single entry per CDR3 protein. Of about 100,000 distinct CDR3 sequences in the sample, approximately 15% were seen once. Sequencing input: blood. Every receptor here comes from a woman between 50 and 59 years old with Graves' hyperthyroidism.

This clonotype was observed at least ten times. The chain is built from TRBV7-8 and TRBJ1-1; 7 bases line up with TRBD1. This CDR3 spans 14 amino acids. With 7 bases clipped from V and 1 base from J, the junction kept 6 bases outside the gene matches. Per the germline V gene, CDR1 is SGHVS and CDR2 is FQNEAQ. The CDR3 DNA follows: TGTGCCAGCATCGGCGACAGGGCGAACACTGAAGCTTTCTTT. It specifies CASIGDRANTEAFF.

This clonotype was detected only a few times. V usage is TRBV2 and J usage is TRBJ2-5; D may be TRBD1 or TRBD2 (5 bases each). Germline CDR1 reads SNHLY; CDR2 reads FYNNEI. The V end lost 5 bases, the J end lost 6 bases, and 16 bases lay between the germline ends. The CDR3 runs 14 residues. CDR3 loop: CASSTPGPVQTQYF. In DNA form, the CDR3 reads TGTGCCAGCAGTACCCCGGGACCGGTGCAGACCCAGTACTTC.

This clonotype was seen ten or more times. The rearrangement links TRBV7-3 to TRBJ1-6, with 10 bases identical to TRBD1. V was pared by 5 bases and J by 9 bases, with 10 bases of the junction left unmatched. The CDR3 covers 16 residues. Germline CDR1 reads SGHTA; CDR2 reads FQGTGA. The CDR3 is CASSLQGQGTGSPLHF. DNA of the CDR3: TGTGCCAGCAGCCTACAGGGACAGGGGACAGGTTCACCCCTCCACTTT.

Notes on this clonotype: A much larger clone differs by one base, so this may be a read error. The chain carries TRBV3-1 and TRBJ2-5; 9 bases match TRBD1. The CDR3 runs to 16 residues. Per germline, CDR1 LGHDT and CDR2 YNNKEL (reference sequence). V was clipped by 4 bases and J by 7 bases; unmatched bases: 13. The CDR3: CASSRLRTRQGVTQYF. In DNA, the CDR3 is TGTGCCAGCAGCCGACTTCGGACAAGACAGGGGGTGACCCAGTACTTC.

This clonotype occurred many times. The chain uses TRBV20-1 and TRBJ1-1, with D maybe TRBD1 (5 bases). The germline V gene encodes CDR1 DFQATT and CDR2 SNEGSKA (reference sequence). The CDR3 totals 13 residues. The V end was cut by 0 bases, the J end by 3 bases, with 8 bases between. CDR3 amino acids: CSARDGGDTEAFF. The CDR3, as DNA: TGCAGTGCTAGAGATGGGGGAGACACTGAAGCTTTCTTT.

In its sample, this clonotype was seen many times. The gene calls are TRBV30 and TRBJ2-7, with TRBD1 as a possible D gene (5 bases). V lost 2 bases and J lost 5, with 13 bases in between. Germline V gives CDR1 GTSNPN, CDR2 SVGIG (reference sequence). The CDR3 is made up of 13 amino acids. CDR3 nucleotides: TGTGCCTGGAGTCTAGGGGCCGTAAACGAGCAGTACTTC. As protein: CAWSLGAVNEQYF.

To note about this clonotype: The germline gene is not matched at one end of the junction; a read error may be the cause. This rearrangement joins TRBV6-2 or TRBV6-3 to TRBJ2-1, with D possibly being TRBD2 (6 bases). This CDR3 contains 11 residues. Per the germline V gene, CDR1 is MNHEY and CDR2 is SVGEGT. The CDR3 region is CASRTGGEAVF. Written as DNA, the CDR3 is TGTGCCAGCCGGACGGGTGGGGAGGCGGTCTTC.

This clonotype was seen at least ten times. The rearrangement links TRBV28 to TRBJ2-7; 10 bases agree with TRBD1. Germline V gene data show CDR1 as MDHEN and CDR2 as SYDVKM. This CDR3 spans 14 amino acids. Trimming at V came to 5 bases and at J to 6 bases, leaving 7 bases not matched to a gene. DNA of the CDR3: TGTGCCAGCAGTCAACGGACAGGGGGGATCGAGCAGTACTTC. It specifies CASSQRTGGIEQYF.

In its sample, this clonotype was seen many times. The V gene is TRBV29-1, the J gene TRBJ1-1; D might be TRBD1 (5 bases). Germline V gene sequence: CDR1 SQVTM, CDR2 ANQGSEA. CDR3 length equals 14 residues. Trimming pared 7 bases from V and 1 base from J, leaving 16 bases between. DNA for the CDR3: TGCAGCGCCTTAAGGGGCTCCCCGAACACTGAAGCTTTCTTT. Translated: CSALRGSPNTEAFF.

This clonotype was counted many times. The chain carries TRBV28 and TRBJ2-1; 8 nucleotides agree with TRBD2. CDR1 is MDHEN, CDR2 SYDVKM, per germline. The CDR3 sequence is 16 residues long. V lost 7 bases to trimming and J lost 0 bases; unmatched junction nucleotides: 8. The CDR3 sequence is CASTSFTSGSYNEQFF. In nucleotides, the CDR3 is TGTGCCAGCACTTCTTTTACTAGCGGCTCCTACAATGAGCAGTTCTTC.

This clonotype has a count of ten or more. This chain connects TRBV5-1 to TRBJ1-1; D not certain. V was pared by 0 bases and J by 3 bases, with 6 bases between. The CDR3 has 13 residues. The germline V gene encodes CDR1 SGHRS and CDR2 YFSETQ. CDR3 in amino acids: CASSLDAYTEAFF. As DNA, the CDR3 is TGCGCCAGCAGCTTGGACGCCTACACTGAAGCTTTCTTT. Looking up the rest from reference TRBV5-1 and TRBJ1-1 gives the full variable domain: KAGVTQTPRYLIKTRGQQVTLSCSPISGHRSVSWYQQTPGQGLQFLFEYFSETQRNKGNFPGRFSGRQFSNSRSEMNVSTLELGDSALYLCASSLDAYTEAFFGQGTRLTVV.

There are many counts of this clonotype. V is TRBV29-1 and J is TRBJ2-7; 7 nucleotides agree with TRBD1. In germline, CDR1 is SQVTM, CDR2 ANQGSEA. Losses at the gene ends were 4 bases for V and 1 base for J; bases not matched to a gene: 1. This CDR3 spans 12 amino acids. The CDR3 coding sequence is TGCAGCGTTGGACAGGGTTCCTACGAGCAGTACTTC. This encodes CSVGQGSYEQYF.

At least ten counts were recorded for this clonotype. V usage is TRBV2 and J usage is TRBJ2-1, with 11 bases fitting TRBD2. The CDR3 covers 15 residues. Looked up from germline, CDR1 is SNHLY and CDR2 is FYNNEI. The V and J ends lost 6 bases and 4 bases, in that order; junction bases with no gene match: 5. In DNA, the CDR3 is TGTGCCAGCAGCAGGACTAGCGGGCTTTACAATGAGCAGTTCTTC. Its protein product is CASSRTSGLYNEQFF.

In this sample, this clonotype turned up many times. The J gene is TRBJ1-1, the V gene TRBV3-1; D uncertain. V was shortened by 3 bases and J by 3 bases, with 8 bases between the two germline ends. Germline V gene lookup returns CDR1 LGHDT and CDR2 YNNKEL (reference sequence). The CDR3 consists of 13 residues. As DNA, the CDR3 is TGTGCCAGCAGCCATCAAGTCGACACTGAAGCTTTCTTT. Residues: CASSHQVDTEAFF.

Many counts were recorded for this clonotype. The rearrangement uses TRBV11-2 and TRBJ2-7; D gene uncertain. CDR1 is SGHAT, CDR2 FQNNGV, per germline. With 2 bases removed from V and 2 bases from J, the gap between germline ends came to 13 bases. CDR3 length equals 15 residues. This chain's CDR3 is CASSLQVARTYEQYF. The CDR3, as DNA: TGTGCCAGCAGCTTACAGGTGGCACGAACCTACGAGCAGTACTTC.

The J gene is TRBJ2-2, the V gene TRBV11-3; TRBD1 or TRBD2 may be the D gene (6 bases each). CDR1 is SGHNT, CDR2 YENEEA, per germline. This CDR3 comprises 14 residues. Trimming took 5 bases from V and 1 from J, leaving 8 bases between them. CDR3 sequence reads: CASSGGRNTGELFF. The CDR3 nucleotides are TGTGCCAGCAGCGGGGGGCGGAACACCGGGGAGCTGTTTTTT.

This clonotype occurred many times. The chain has TRBV7-9 and TRBJ2-6, with a tentative D call TRBD1 (5 bases). Trimming took 2 bases from V and 1 from J, leaving 9 bases between them. Looked up from germline, CDR1 is SEHNR and CDR2 is FQNEAQ (reference sequence). This CDR3 contains 16 residues. DNA of the CDR3: TGTGCCAGCAGCTTACAGGGTAGTTCTGGGGCCAACGTCCTGACTTTC. Its translation is CASSLQGSSGANVLTF.

This clonotype occurred many times. V and J are TRBV20-1 and TRBJ1-3, with 8 bases that match TRBD1. Germline values: CDR1 DFQATT, CDR2 SNEGSKA (reference sequence). Unmatched junction bases numbered 16, after V lost 6 bases and J lost 3 bases. The CDR3 extends over 17 amino acids. The CDR3 nucleotides are TGCAGTGCAGACCCGGGACAGGTTAGAAGTAGTGGAAACACCATATATTTT. Translated: CSADPGQVRSSGNTIYF.

In its sample, this clonotype was seen many times. The rearrangement uses TRBV9 and TRBJ2-1, with unresolved D. CDR3 length: 13 residues. Germline V gives CDR1 SGDLS, CDR2 YYNGEE. Trimming left V 3 bases short and J 6 bases short, with 10 bases between. CDR3 coding DNA: TGTGCCAGCAGCGATGGGTCAGGCAATGAGCAGTTCTTC. Its translation is CASSDGSGNEQFF.

Regarding this clonotype: This may stem from a read error, because a much larger clone lies one nucleotide away. The rearrangement links TRBV10-3 to TRBJ2-3; TRBD2 might be the D (6 bases). Germline CDR1 is ENHRY and CDR2 is SYGVKD. V lost 6 bases, J lost 2 bases, and 12 bases lay in between. This CDR3 comprises 14 residues. The CDR3 here is CAIREGGATDTQYF. The CDR3, as DNA: TGTGCCATCAGGGAGGGTGGGGCCACAGATACGCAGTATTTT.

This clonotype was seen more than once but under ten times. The chain is built from TRBV6-1 and TRBJ2-3; the match to TRBD2 covers 8 bases. The germline V gene encodes CDR1 MNHNS and CDR2 SASEGT. V shed 8 bases, J shed 2 bases, and the junction held 6 bases outside the gene matches. The CDR3 has 14 amino acids. The chain's CDR3 is CASSTSGYTDTQYF. DNA of the CDR3: TGTGCCAGCTCTACTAGCGGATACACAGATACGCAGTATTTT.

This clonotype was seen at least ten times. The CDR3 DNA follows: TGTGCCAGCAGCCCGCGATTATATTACGAGCAGTACTTC. This encodes CASSPRLYYEQYF. The chain recombines TRBV4-2 with TRBJ2-7; no firm D call. CDR1 is LGHNA and CDR2 is YNFKEQ in the germline V gene. Trimming pared 4 bases from V and 4 bases from J, leaving 11 bases between. This CDR3 comprises 13 residues.

This clonotype came up many times. J is TRBJ1-6 and V is TRBV7-9; the D is unclear. The length of the CDR3 is 13 residues. V lost 7 bases, J lost 8 bases, and 12 bases lay in between. CDR1 is SEHNR and CDR2 is FQNEAQ in the germline V gene (reference sequence). CDR3 DNA sequence: TGTGCCAGCACCGAAAGGGTGGATTCACCCCTCCACTTT. Amino acids: CASTERVDSPLHF.

The V gene is TRBV7-2, the J gene TRBJ1-2; 9 bases line up with TRBD1. Losses at the gene ends were 0 bases for V and 4 bases for J; bases not matched to a gene: 3. This CDR3 contains 15 residues. CDR1 SGHTA and CDR2 FQGNSA come from the germline V gene. The CDR3 sequence is CASSLATGGGYGYTF. Written as DNA, the CDR3 is TGTGCCAGCAGCTTAGCGACAGGGGGTGGCTATGGCTACACCTTC.

In regard to this clonotype: This may be a read error, as it is one base from a much larger clone. The V gene is TRBV7-3, the J gene TRBJ2-4, with D uncertain. The CDR3 spans 14 residues. V was pared by 1 base and J by 7 bases, with 11 bases between. CDR1 and CDR2 (germline): SGHTA, FQGTGA. CDR3 nucleotides: TGTGCCAGCAGCTTAAGGGGTAGTTCGAACATTCAGTACTTC. Protein: CASSLRGSSNIQYF.

This clonotype was recorded at least ten times. This chain links TRBV6-8 with TRBJ2-7; TRBD2 matches 8 bases. The length of the CDR3 is 15 residues. Germline V gene sequence: CDR1 MNHGY, CDR2 SAAAGT. V lost 6 bases and J lost 1; bases outside the gene matches: 8. The CDR3 spells CASRATSGGSYEQYF. In nucleotides, the CDR3 is TGTGCCAGCAGGGCTACTAGCGGAGGGTCCTACGAGCAGTACTTC.

This clonotype was counted many times. The chain carries TRBV30 and TRBJ2-1; 10 bases map to TRBD2. With 2 bases clipped from V and 7 bases from J, the junction kept 8 bases outside the gene matches. CDR3 size: 15 residues. In germline, CDR1 is GTSNPN, CDR2 SVGIG (reference sequence). CDR3 residues: CAWSRDLAGGNEQFF. CDR3 coding DNA: TGTGCCTGGAGTCGGGATTTAGCGGGAGGTAATGAGCAGTTCTTC.

The sample holds many counts of this clonotype. The V call is TRBV30, the J call TRBJ2-1; the D is unclear. The CDR3 consists of 16 residues. Germline CDR1 reads GTSNPN; CDR2 reads SVGIG (reference sequence). V was clipped by 3 bases and J by 1 base, with 16 bases between them. The CDR3 here is CAWSGLGGLSYNEQFF. As DNA, the CDR3 is TGTGCCTGGAGCGGCTTAGGTGGGCTTTCCTACAATGAGCAGTTCTTC.

The rearrangement uses TRBV7-9 and TRBJ2-3; 16 positions match TRBD2. CDR3 length equals 17 residues. V was clipped by 7 bases and J by 0 bases; unmatched bases: 4. The germline CDR1 and CDR2 sequences are SEHNR and FQNEAQ (reference sequence). CDR3 amino acids: CASTLGLAGGSTDTQYF. The DNA for the CDR3 is TGTGCCAGCACCTTGGGACTAGCGGGAGGGAGCACAGATACGCAGTATTTT.

This clonotype was observed many times. The V and J genes are TRBV5-1 and TRBJ1-2; a weak D match, TRBD1 (5 bases). CDR3 size: 15 residues. Trimming cost V 8 bases and J 2 bases, with 19 bases left between them. CDR1 and CDR2 (germline): SGHRS, YFSETQ. CDR3 sequence reads: CASRVRDGGNYGYTF. The CDR3 DNA reads TGCGCCAGTCGAGTAAGGGACGGCGGAAACTATGGCTACACCTTC.

This clonotype was recorded many times. A single base separates this from a much larger clone, so it may be a read error. The chain joins TRBV2 to TRBJ2-2; tentatively, D is TRBD1 (5 bases). The germline V and J ends were trimmed by 4 bases and 3 bases, with 9 bases remaining between them. The CDR3 totals 14 residues. Germline V gene lookup returns CDR1 SNHLY and CDR2 FYNNEI. The CDR3 loop is CASSGSTDTGELFF. CDR3 nucleotides: TGTGCCAGCAGTGGCTCGACAGACACCGGGGAGCTGTTTTTT. The full variable domain, rest sourced from reference TRBV2 and TRBJ2-2, is EPEVTQTPSHQVTQMGQEVILRCVPISNHLYFYWYRQILGQKVEFLVSFYNNEISEKSEIFDDQFSVERPDGSNFTLKIRSTKLEDSAMYFCASSGSTDTGELFFGEGSRLTVL.

The rearrangement uses TRBV30 and TRBJ1-2, with TRBD1 as a possible D gene (6 bases). CDR3 size: 15 residues. The germline gives CDR1 GTSNPN, CDR2 SVGIG (reference sequence). V was clipped by 2 bases and J by 8 bases, with 21 bases between them. The DNA of the CDR3 is TGTGCCTGGAGTTTACCCGCCCTGGGGGCGAGCGGCTACACCTTC. Translation gives CAWSLPALGASGYTF.